The source of this T cell receptor (beta chain) is a study of metastatic and nonmetastatic thyroid tumors. Study context: Peripheral blood and tumor or nodule samples from malignant and benign thyroid patients were compared.

Study conclusions and caveats: In blood and tumor, TCR beta diversity was reportedly significantly higher in malignant thyroid tumors than in benign nodules.

The V gene's germline CDR1 is SGHRS and CDR2 YFSETQ. The CDR3 is 13 amino acids. Between the trimmed V and J ends, which lost 7 bases and 8 bases, there was a span of 13 bases. Original methodology: A classifier for distant metastasis in papillary thyroid cancer was constructed using CDR3 differences observed across clinicopathological groups. TCRdb recomputed clones from the PCR reads via MiXCR. The V and J calls come from TCRdb's annotation, not from the publication. This table holds fewer than 7,500 clones, approximately 28% found once. In this sample, this clone turned up a few times. Antigen specificity is unknown. All patients were treatment-naive before thyroid surgery.

The chain carries TRBV5-1 and TRBJ1-6; D gene unclear. The clonotype originates from a female donor with papillary thyroid cancer or a benign thyroid nodule (not recorded which). Some clones in this sample may be carry-over from other donors' samples. Sequencing was carried out using adjacent normal tissue. DNA of the CDR3: TGCGCCAGCCGACCGGGCGGTGATTCACCCCTCCACTTT. Protein: CASRPGGDSPLHF.